Below are 13 T cell receptor beta chains sequenced from a single sample in a study of CD8 T cells in ankylosing spondylitis. Findings and limits, study-wide: For ankylosing spondylitis blood, a TCR beta motif of several highly homologous variants appeared characteristic.

Their recognized antigens are unknown. MiXCR was run by TCRdb on the 5' RACE reads, yielding one entry per CDR3 protein. The sample records roughly 450,000 distinct CDR3 sequences, about 24% being singletons. Sequencing was performed on blood, either unsorted or a sorted T cell fraction (not recorded which). The receptors were sampled from a male donor with ankylosing spondylitis.

This clonotype was found a few times. The chain uses TRBV2 and TRBJ2-3, with 7 bases matching TRBD1. Germline values: CDR1 SNHLY, CDR2 FYNNEI. The CDR3 is made up of 15 amino acids. Germline trimming cut 5 bases from V and 4 bases from J; bases unmatched to any gene: 9. This chain's CDR3 is CASSRDSSESDTQYF. The DNA for the CDR3 is TGTGCCAGCAGTCGGGACAGCTCAGAGTCAGATACGCAGTATTTT.

The chain joins TRBV5-1 to TRBJ2-1; a possible D gene is TRBD2 (5 bases). Between the trimmed V and J ends, which lost 5 bases and 2 bases, there was a span of 14 bases. CDR1 is SGHRS and CDR2 is YFSETQ in the germline V gene. The CDR3 has 15 amino acids. The CDR3 sequence: CASSPTGNPYNEQFF. CDR3 in DNA: TGCGCCAGCAGTCCCACCGGGAACCCCTACAATGAGCAGTTCTTC.

The rearrangement joins TRBV4-2 to TRBJ1-6; 10 nucleotides line up with TRBD1. The germline V gene has CDR1 LGHNA and CDR2 YNFKEQ. This CDR3 is built from 15 residues. The V segment lost 4 bases and the J segment 8 bases; nucleotides outside the gene matches: 5. CDR3 in DNA: TGTGCCAGCAGCCCAACCGGGACAGGGGATTCACCCCTCCACTTT. The encoded protein is CASSPTGTGDSPLHF.

A few counts support this clonotype. The chain employs TRBV7-9 and TRBJ1-3; D not certain. The CDR3 loop spans 13 amino acids. Germline lookup yields CDR1 SEHNR and CDR2 FQNEAQ (reference sequence). V lost 0 bases, J lost 2 bases, and 2 bases lay in between. The CDR3, as DNA: TGTGCCAGCAGCTTAGCTACTGGAAACACCATATATTTT. Translation: CASSLATGNTIYF.

Only a few counts were recorded for this clonotype. This chain connects TRBV7-8 to TRBJ1-5; no clear D. V lost 1 base and J 4 bases, leaving 8 bases between the germline ends. CDR3 size: 14 residues. Germline CDR1 and CDR2: SGHVS and FQNEAQ. The CDR3 protein is CASSLGAPNQPQHF. The DNA of the CDR3 is TGTGCCAGCAGCTTAGGGGCGCCGAATCAGCCCCAGCATTTT.

The chain is built from TRBV5-1 and TRBJ1-6, with no clear D. Germline V gives CDR1 SGHRS, CDR2 YFSETQ. V gave up 2 bases and J gave up 5 bases, with 11 bases separating them. The CDR3 length is 15 residues. The CDR3 protein is CASSFTSTNNSPLHF. CDR3 DNA sequence: TGCGCCAGCAGCTTCACGTCAACAAATAATTCACCCCTCCACTTT. The full variable domain, its missing parts supplied by reference TRBV5-1 and TRBJ1-6, is KAGVTQTPRYLIKTRGQQVTLSCSPISGHRSVSWYQQTPGQGLQFLFEYFSETQRNKGNFPGRFSGRQFSNSRSEMNVSTLELGDSALYLCASSFTSTNNSPLHFGNGTRLTVT.

This clonotype has only a few counts. J is TRBJ2-1 and V is TRBV20-1; D possibly corresponds to TRBD2 (6 bases). Germline V gives CDR1 DFQATT, CDR2 SNEGSKA (reference sequence). The CDR3 has 14 amino acids. Trimming removed 5 bases at V and 5 bases at J, with 16 bases between. DNA for the CDR3: TGCAGTGCTGTGACGGAGGACTATAACAATGAGCAGTTCTTC. It yields the protein CSAVTEDYNNEQFF.

The J gene is TRBJ1-4, the V gene TRBV11-2, with D possibly TRBD1 on 6 matching bases. The germline gives CDR1 SGHAT, CDR2 FQNNGV. The CDR3 spans 15 residues. The ends were cut back, 3 bases at V and 4 bases at J, with 12 bases in the middle. The CDR3 here is CASSLIGGRNEKLFF. The CDR3 bases are TGTGCCAGCAGCTTGATCGGGGGCCGTAATGAAAAACTGTTTTTT.

This clonotype occurred once. The chain employs TRBV18 and TRBJ2-1; D is uncertain. V lost 4 bases, J lost 10 bases, and 11 bases lay in between. Germline CDR1 is KGHSH and CDR2 is LQKENI. This CDR3 is 12 amino acids long. The CDR3 spells CASSLRPEEQFF. The DNA of the CDR3 is TGTGCCAGCTCACTGCGGCCTGAAGAGCAGTTCTTC. The full variable domain, rest sourced from reference TRBV18 and TRBJ2-1, is NAGVMQNPRHLVRRRGQEARLRCSPMKGHSHVYWYRQLPEEGLKFMVYLQKENIIDESGMPKERFSAEFPKEGPSILRIQQVVRGDSAAYFCASSLRPEEQFFGPGTRLTVL.

This clonotype was detected a few times. V gene TRBV20-1 combines with J gene TRBJ2-2; D is uncertain. The germline V gene encodes CDR1 DFQATT and CDR2 SNEGSKA (reference sequence). The length of the CDR3 is 13 residues. Trimming took off 3 bases at V and 2 bases at J, with 7 bases between the two ends. The CDR3 DNA follows: TGCAGTGCTAGTTACGGCAACACCGGGGAGCTGTTTTTT. Protein product: CSASYGNTGELFF.

The V and J genes are TRBV5-1 and TRBJ2-7; D call uncertain. This CDR3 has 14 residues. Per the germline V gene, CDR1 is SGHRS and CDR2 is YFSETQ. V dropped 2 bases and J dropped 3 bases, with 12 bases sitting between them. This chain's CDR3 is CASSLGQYDYEQYF. For the CDR3, the DNA is TGCGCCAGCAGCTTAGGTCAGTATGACTACGAGCAGTACTTC.

This clonotype has just a few counts. The rearrangement uses TRBV12-3 or TRBV12-4 and TRBJ2-1, with 10 bases identical to TRBD1. The CDR3 has 16 amino acids. J was trimmed by 9 bases and V by 5 bases; bases with no gene match: 13. The CDR3 protein is CASSPAGTGAKGEQFF. The CDR3 nucleotides read TGTGCCAGCAGTCCCGCTGGGACAGGGGCTAAAGGTGAGCAGTTCTTC.

This clonotype occurred many times. V is TRBV5-1 and J is TRBJ2-1, with TRBD1 identical over 7 bases. Germline values: CDR1 SGHRS, CDR2 YFSETQ. CDR3 length: 16 residues. V lost 0 bases, J lost 4 bases, and 7 bases stayed unmatched. As DNA, the CDR3 is TGCGCCAGCAGCTTGGAGCCGGGACAGTTTTACAATGAGCAGTTCTTC. Encoded protein: CASSLEPGQFYNEQFF.